This is a list of T cell receptor beta chains from one sample in a study of blood T cell repertoires in COVID-19. The table came from immunoSEQ multiplex PCR; TCRdb's copy has only in-frame clones and leaves some out. Among nearly 250,000 clones listed, about 90% were seen once. Source material: PBMCs or T cells enriched from blood (not recorded which). The source is a man in his forties or fifties who had been exposed to COVID-19. Both conserved end residues are part of each CDR3. D genes are given only for firm matches. Size is stated for part of the rows, as once, few or many counts, or as a class when the clone is expanded.

cdr3_nt: TGTGCCACCAGTGATTTATCCCCGCTAGGGAGCTCCTACAATGAGCAGTTCTTC
cdr3_aa: CATSDLSPLGSSYNEQFF
v_call: TRBV24-1
d_call: .
j_call: TRBJ2-1
clone_size: once

cdr3_nt: TGTGCCAGCAGTCGACTACCGGGACAGGTTGACACCGGGGAGCTGTTTTTT
cdr3_aa: CASSRLPGQVDTGELFF
v_call: TRBV7-9
d_call: TRBD1
j_call: TRBJ2-2
clone_size: few

cdr3_nt: TGTGCCAGCAGTATAGACAGGGGCTACGAGCAGTACTTC
cdr3_aa: CASSIDRGYEQYF
v_call: TRBV6-5
d_call: TRBD1
j_call: TRBJ2-7
clone_size: once

cdr3_nt: TGTGCCAGCAGTCCCTCCGGCGGGGCGATTGGCTATGGCTACACCTTC
cdr3_aa: CASSPSGGAIGYGYTF
v_call: TRBV5-5
d_call: .
j_call: TRBJ1-2
clone_size: .

cdr3_nt: TGTGCCACCAAAAAGGGGCAAAACACTGAAGCTTTCTTT
cdr3_aa: CATKKGQNTEAFF
v_call: TRBV15
d_call: .
j_call: TRBJ1-1
clone_size: .

cdr3_nt: TGTGCCAGTACGACAGGGTACTACGAGCAGTACTTC
cdr3_aa: CASTTGYYEQYF
v_call: TRBV6-5
d_call: TRBD1
j_call: TRBJ2-7
clone_size: .

cdr3_nt: TGTGCCAGCTCACCAGGACAGGGGAGCTCTGGAAACACCATATATTTT
cdr3_aa: CASSPGQGSSGNTIYF
v_call: TRBV18
d_call: TRBD1
j_call: TRBJ1-3
clone_size: .

cdr3_nt: TGTGCTACGACAGGGAGACGCTCCTACAATGAGCAGTTCTTC
cdr3_aa: CATTGRRSYNEQFF
v_call: TRBV12-5
d_call: TRBD1
j_call: TRBJ2-1
clone_size: once

cdr3_nt: TGTGCCAGCAGTTCATATATGGGCTTAAAAGACTATGGCTACACCTTC
cdr3_aa: CASSSYMGLKDYGYTF
v_call: TRBV28
d_call: .
j_call: TRBJ1-2
clone_size: .

cdr3_nt: TGTGCCAGCAGTGAATCAGGGGGCATATATTCACCCCTCCACTTT
cdr3_aa: CASSESGGIYSPLHF
v_call: TRBV2
d_call: TRBD1
j_call: TRBJ1-6
clone_size: .

cdr3_nt: TGTGCCAGCAGCGGAAGGAGGGAGGACACTGAAGCTTTCTTT
cdr3_aa: CASSGRREDTEAFF
v_call: TRBV6-5
d_call: .
j_call: TRBJ1-1
clone_size: .

cdr3_nt: TGTGCCAGCAGCCCTGACAGGGGTTGGGGAAAACTGTTTTTT
cdr3_aa: CASSPDRGWGKLFF
v_call: TRBV5-4
d_call: TRBD1
j_call: TRBJ1-4
clone_size: .

cdr3_nt: TGTGCCAGCGGGCCGGGACAGGCGACCACCGGGGAGCTGTTTTTT
cdr3_aa: CASGPGQATTGELFF
v_call: TRBV28
d_call: TRBD1
j_call: TRBJ2-2
clone_size: .

cdr3_nt: TGTGCCAGCAGTACCCACCCAGGGACTGAAGCTTTCTTT
cdr3_aa: CASSTHPGTEAFF
v_call: TRBV12-3/TRBV12-4
d_call: .
j_call: TRBJ1-1
clone_size: .

cdr3_nt: TGCAGCGTGGCCCTCGGGTCTGAAGCTTTCTTT
cdr3_aa: CSVALGSEAFF
v_call: TRBV29-1
d_call: .
j_call: TRBJ1-1
clone_size: .

cdr3_nt: TGTGCCAGCTCACCAGGACTTAGAACAGATACGCAGTATTTT
cdr3_aa: CASSPGLRTDTQYF
v_call: TRBV18
d_call: .
j_call: TRBJ2-3
clone_size: .

cdr3_nt: TGTGCCTGGAGTTCCCTCGGGCGGGGACCGAACACTGAAGCTTTCTTT
cdr3_aa: CAWSSLGRGPNTEAFF
v_call: TRBV30
d_call: .
j_call: TRBJ1-1
clone_size: .

cdr3_nt: TGTGCCAGTACCATGACAGGGGACACTGAAGCTTTCTTT
cdr3_aa: CASTMTGDTEAFF
v_call: TRBV19
d_call: TRBD1
j_call: TRBJ1-1
clone_size: .

cdr3_nt: TGTGCCAGCAGCCCGACAGGGTCGGATACGCAGTATTTT
cdr3_aa: CASSPTGSDTQYF
v_call: TRBV7-9
d_call: TRBD1
j_call: TRBJ2-3
clone_size: .

cdr3_nt: TGCGCCAGCAGCCACAGGGTGGGGACTCTGAGGACTGAAGCTTTCTTT
cdr3_aa: CASSHRVGTLRTEAFF
v_call: TRBV4-1
d_call: .
j_call: TRBJ1-1
clone_size: once

cdr3_nt: TGTGCCAGCAGTTCTCGACAGGTAATAGAAGCTTTCTTT
cdr3_aa: CASSSRQVIEAFF
v_call: TRBV28
d_call: .
j_call: TRBJ1-1
clone_size: once

cdr3_nt: TGTGCCAGCAGCCAACTTGGCCTTTATGGCTACACCTTC
cdr3_aa: CASSQLGLYGYTF
v_call: TRBV16
d_call: .
j_call: TRBJ1-2
clone_size: .

cdr3_nt: TGTGCCAGCAGCTTAGCTCCGGCGGCGGGGACTGAAGCTTTCTTT
cdr3_aa: CASSLAPAAGTEAFF
v_call: TRBV7-2
d_call: .
j_call: TRBJ1-1
clone_size: .

cdr3_nt: TGTGCCAGCAGCGAAAACATCGCTGGAAACACCATATATTTT
cdr3_aa: CASSENIAGNTIYF
v_call: TRBV9
d_call: .
j_call: TRBJ1-3
clone_size: .

cdr3_nt: TGTGCCAGCAGCCCGCGTTGGACTGAAGCTTTCTTT
cdr3_aa: CASSPRWTEAFF
v_call: TRBV7-9
d_call: .
j_call: TRBJ1-1
clone_size: .

cdr3_nt: TGCGCCAGCAGCCAGGGGGACAGGCCCTTTGGAGGCTACACCTTC
cdr3_aa: CASSQGDRPFGGYTF
v_call: TRBV4-1
d_call: TRBD1
j_call: TRBJ1-2
clone_size: .

cdr3_nt: TGTGCCAGCAGTTGGGCGACAGCCTCTGGAAACACCATATATTTT
cdr3_aa: CASSWATASGNTIYF
v_call: TRBV28
d_call: .
j_call: TRBJ1-3
clone_size: few

cdr3_nt: TGTGCCAGCAGCCAAGATTCCTGGGGCGTGGGATTCACAGATACGCAGTATTTT
cdr3_aa: CASSQDSWGVGFTDTQYF
v_call: TRBV14
d_call: .
j_call: TRBJ2-3
clone_size: .

cdr3_nt: TGTGCCAGCAGCTCGGATCGGGTGAACACTGAAGCTTTCTTT
cdr3_aa: CASSSDRVNTEAFF
v_call: TRBV7-3
d_call: .
j_call: TRBJ1-1
clone_size: .

cdr3_nt: TGTGCCAGCAGCTTGACAGGGAACACCGGGGAGCTGTTTTTT
cdr3_aa: CASSLTGNTGELFF
v_call: TRBV13
d_call: .
j_call: TRBJ2-2
clone_size: .

cdr3_nt: TGCGCCAGCAGCGCCCAGACAGGGAATAATTCACCCCTCCACTTT
cdr3_aa: CASSAQTGNNSPLHF
v_call: TRBV5-1
d_call: TRBD1
j_call: TRBJ1-6
clone_size: few

cdr3_nt: TGTGCCAGTAGTATTGAGAACAATGAGCAGTTCTTC
cdr3_aa: CASSIENNEQFF
v_call: TRBV19
d_call: .
j_call: TRBJ2-1
clone_size: .

cdr3_nt: TGCGCCAGCAGCCGACGGACAGGGGAACACTACAATGAGCAGTTCTTC
cdr3_aa: CASSRRTGEHYNEQFF
v_call: TRBV5-1
d_call: TRBD1
j_call: TRBJ2-1
clone_size: .

cdr3_nt: TGCGCCAGCAGCTTGGGCGGGGGGCGGAAGGAGCAGTACTTC
cdr3_aa: CASSLGGGRKEQYF
v_call: TRBV5-1
d_call: TRBD2
j_call: TRBJ2-7
clone_size: .

cdr3_nt: TGTGCCTGGGTACCATTAGGGGTTATCACAGATACGCAGTATTTT
cdr3_aa: CAWVPLGVITDTQYF
v_call: TRBV30
d_call: .
j_call: TRBJ2-3
clone_size: .

cdr3_nt: TGTGCCATCAGTGCCTACAGGGGGCGGACTAACTATGGCTACACCTTC
cdr3_aa: CAISAYRGRTNYGYTF
v_call: TRBV10-3
d_call: TRBD1
j_call: TRBJ1-2
clone_size: .

cdr3_nt: TGTGCCAGTTCCAGCGCCATGAGGACTGAAGCTTTCTTT
cdr3_aa: CASSSAMRTEAFF
v_call: TRBV19
d_call: .
j_call: TRBJ1-1
clone_size: .

cdr3_nt: TGTGCCAGCAGCCAAGCGGTTACCTACGAGCAGTACTTC
cdr3_aa: CASSQAVTYEQYF
v_call: TRBV3-1/TRBV3-2
d_call: .
j_call: TRBJ2-7
clone_size: .

cdr3_nt: TGTGCCAGCTCACGTCAACTCGTGGCGGGACAGATCAATCAGCCCCAGCATTTT
cdr3_aa: CASSRQLVAGQINQPQHF
v_call: TRBV18
d_call: TRBD1
j_call: TRBJ1-5
clone_size: .

cdr3_nt: TGCGCCAGCAGCTTGCAACTAGCGGGCCGCACAGATACGCAGTATTTT
cdr3_aa: CASSLQLAGRTDTQYF
v_call: TRBV5-1
d_call: TRBD2
j_call: TRBJ2-3
clone_size: .

cdr3_nt: TGTGCCACCAGTGGCGCGAGGACCGGGGAGCTGTTTTTT
cdr3_aa: CATSGARTGELFF
v_call: TRBV24-1
d_call: .
j_call: TRBJ2-2
clone_size: .

cdr3_nt: TGTGCCAGCTCTGGGACTAGCGGACAAGAGACCCAGTACTTC
cdr3_aa: CASSGTSGQETQYF
v_call: TRBV18
d_call: TRBD2
j_call: TRBJ2-5
clone_size: .

cdr3_nt: TGTGCCAGCAGCTTATCAGGGACAGATACGCAGTATTTT
cdr3_aa: CASSLSGTDTQYF
v_call: TRBV5-4
d_call: .
j_call: TRBJ2-3
clone_size: once

cdr3_nt: TGTGCCAGCTCACCACTCGGGGTCTTTGATGAGCAGTTCTTC
cdr3_aa: CASSPLGVFDEQFF
v_call: TRBV18
d_call: .
j_call: TRBJ2-1
clone_size: .

cdr3_nt: TGCAGTGCTAGTGGTCGGTCTGGTGGAAACACCATATATTTT
cdr3_aa: CSASGRSGGNTIYF
v_call: TRBV20-1
d_call: .
j_call: TRBJ1-3
clone_size: .

cdr3_nt: TGTGCCTGCTCCGGGACAGGGGGCAATGAGCAGTTCTTC
cdr3_aa: CACSGTGGNEQFF
v_call: TRBV5-6
d_call: TRBD1
j_call: TRBJ2-1
clone_size: .

cdr3_nt: TGTGCCAGCAGCCAACCGGACAGGCCCCTCTATGGCTACACCTTC
cdr3_aa: CASSQPDRPLYGYTF
v_call: TRBV4-2
d_call: TRBD1
j_call: TRBJ1-2
clone_size: .

cdr3_nt: TGTGCCACCAGCCGAGAGGCGGGGCAGGATGGCTACACCTTC
cdr3_aa: CATSREAGQDGYTF
v_call: TRBV15
d_call: .
j_call: TRBJ1-2
clone_size: .

cdr3_nt: TGTGCCAGCAGCTTATCGCTTGGGAGCACTGAAGCTTTCTTT
cdr3_aa: CASSLSLGSTEAFF
v_call: TRBV11-2
d_call: .
j_call: TRBJ1-1
clone_size: .

cdr3_nt: TGTGCCAGCAGCCGAAATCGACAGACTGAAGCTTTCTTT
cdr3_aa: CASSRNRQTEAFF
v_call: TRBV12-3/TRBV12-4
d_call: .
j_call: TRBJ1-1
clone_size: .

cdr3_nt: TGTGCCTGGGTGGACTATAGTGGCTACACCTTC
cdr3_aa: CAWVDYSGYTF
v_call: TRBV30
d_call: .
j_call: TRBJ1-2
clone_size: .

cdr3_nt: TGTGCCAGCAGCTACATCAATGACAGGGGGCAGGGGAACACTGAAGCTTTCTTT
cdr3_aa: CASSYINDRGQGNTEAFF
v_call: TRBV11-3
d_call: TRBD1
j_call: TRBJ1-1
clone_size: .

cdr3_nt: TGTGCCATCAGTGAGTCTCCGGGACAGGGGCGCAATCAGCCCCAGCATTTT
cdr3_aa: CAISESPGQGRNQPQHF
v_call: TRBV10-3
d_call: TRBD1
j_call: TRBJ1-5
clone_size: .

cdr3_nt: TGTGCCAGCAGTGGGACCCAGGGGGACACTGAAGCTTTCTTT
cdr3_aa: CASSGTQGDTEAFF
v_call: TRBV28
d_call: TRBD1
j_call: TRBJ1-1
clone_size: .

cdr3_nt: TGTGCCACCAGTACAGCAGGTTCCTCCTACAATGAGCAGTTCTTC
cdr3_aa: CATSTAGSSYNEQFF
v_call: TRBV15
d_call: .
j_call: TRBJ2-1
clone_size: .

cdr3_nt: TGTGCCAGCTCACCACAGGACAGTCAAGAGACCCAGTACTTC
cdr3_aa: CASSPQDSQETQYF
v_call: TRBV18
d_call: .
j_call: TRBJ2-5
clone_size: .

cdr3_nt: TGCGCCAGCAGTGCGACTAGCGGGAGGGTGTACAATGAGCAGTTCTTC
cdr3_aa: CASSATSGRVYNEQFF
v_call: TRBV10-2
d_call: TRBD2
j_call: TRBJ2-1
clone_size: .

cdr3_nt: TGTGCCAGCAGCGAAACGGGGGGATCTGGAAACACCATATATTTT
cdr3_aa: CASSETGGSGNTIYF
v_call: TRBV7-2
d_call: .
j_call: TRBJ1-3
clone_size: .

cdr3_nt: TGTGCCAGCAGCTTAGCGGGGGCCCAAGAGACCCAGTACTTC
cdr3_aa: CASSLAGAQETQYF
v_call: TRBV7-3
d_call: .
j_call: TRBJ2-5
clone_size: .

cdr3_nt: TGTGCCAGCAGCAGCGGGACGGAAGAGACCCAGTACTTC
cdr3_aa: CASSSGTEETQYF
v_call: TRBV5-4
d_call: TRBD2
j_call: TRBJ2-5
clone_size: once